The rows below give T cell receptor beta chains drawn from one sample of a study of T cell responses to AZD1222 COVID-19 vaccine. The assay was immunoSEQ multiplex PCR, and TCRdb's table has in-frame clones only and misses some. The sample has 110,000 or so clones; over 75% are singletons. Sequenced material: peripheral blood, taken on day 0 of AZD1222 vaccination. The receptors stem from an adult in good health. CDR3s include the opening cysteine and the closing phenylalanine or tryptophan. The D gene is left open where the match is weak. Some rows mark clone size as missing; the rest say once, few, many or name a class of expanded clone.

clone_size	j_call	v_call	d_call	cdr3_nt	cdr3_aa
-	TRBJ2-3	TRBV14	TRBD2	TGTGCCAGCAGCCAAGATCAAGCGGGAGGCAGCACAGATACGCAGTATTTT	CASSQDQAGGSTDTQYF
-	TRBJ2-7	TRBV13	TRBD1	TGTGCCAGCAGCTTACATGGGACAGAGAGCTACGAGCAGTACTTC	CASSLHGTESYEQYF
-	TRBJ2-1	TRBV12-3/TRBV12-4	-	TGTGCCAGCAGTTTTGGGGGGCTCAATGAGCAGTTCTTC	CASSFGGLNEQFF
-	TRBJ1-5	TRBV28	-	TGTGCCAGCAGGGGGTCGAATCAGCCCCAGCATTTT	CASRGSNQPQHF
-	TRBJ1-3	TRBV3-1/TRBV3-2	TRBD1	TGTGCCAGCAGCCAGGGACAGGGAGCTGGAAACACCATATATTTT	CASSQGQGAGNTIYF
-	TRBJ1-2	TRBV28	-	TGTGCCAGCAGTGTACGGCCAGGGTCGGAGCATGGCTACACCTTC	CASSVRPGSEHGYTF
-	TRBJ1-2	TRBV28	-	TGTGCCAGCAGGGGGCAGGGAGCTCCCTATGGCTACACCTTC	CASRGQGAPYGYTF
-	TRBJ2-3	TRBV7-6	-	TGTGCCAGCAGCTTAGGAGTCCCAAGGGGCACAGATACGCAGTATTTT	CASSLGVPRGTDTQYF
-	TRBJ1-2	TRBV7-2	-	TGTGCCAGCAGCGACGTCGAGAGGGCACACTTTGGCTACACCTTC	CASSDVERAHFGYTF
-	TRBJ1-5	TRBV6-5	-	TGTGCCAGCACTCCCGTGGGGTGGCAGCCCCAGCATTTT	CASTPVGWQPQHF
once	TRBJ1-2	TRBV5-1	TRBD1	TGCGCCAGCAGCTTGGGTGACAGGGAAGGCTATGGCTACACCTTC	CASSLGDREGYGYTF
once	TRBJ1-3	TRBV6-5	-	TGTGCCAGCAGTCCCCCTCCGGACACTGGAAACACCATATATTTT	CASSPPPDTGNTIYF
-	TRBJ1-5	TRBV2	TRBD1	TGTGCCAGCAGTGAATCAGGGGGCGGTCCCCAGCATTTT	CASSESGGGPQHF
-	TRBJ1-6	TRBV28	-	TGTGCCAGCAGTTTATCGGGGGGAGGGGTCTCACCCCTCCACTTT	CASSLSGGGVSPLHF
-	TRBJ1-1	TRBV6-5	TRBD1	TGTGCCAGCAGTTTACAGGGGGCTTACACTGAAGCTTTCTTT	CASSLQGAYTEAFF
-	TRBJ2-5	TRBV5-1	TRBD1	TGCGCCAGCAGCCGCGGACAGGGGGAGACCCAGTACTTC	CASSRGQGETQYF
once	TRBJ2-7	TRBV27	TRBD2	TGTGCCAGCAGTTTTTTAGGGAGGGGTGAGCAGTACTTC	CASSFLGRGEQYF
-	TRBJ2-5	TRBV3-1/TRBV3-2	-	TGTGCCAGCAGCCGGGACTTTATGGAGACCCAGTACTTC	CASSRDFMETQYF
-	TRBJ1-2	TRBV4-3	-	TGCGCCAGCAGCCAAGACAGGCTCCGGAGGGGCTACACCTTC	CASSQDRLRRGYTF
once	TRBJ1-1	TRBV4-2	-	TGTGCCAGCAGCCAAGAACCGGCGACAGCTACTGAAGCTTTCTTT	CASSQEPATATEAFF
-	TRBJ1-1	TRBV15	-	TGTGCCACCAGCAGAGATCAGGGTGAAGCTTTCTTT	CATSRDQGEAFF
-	TRBJ2-7	TRBV29-1	TRBD1	TGCAGCGTTGAAGGGAAGGGGACAGACTACGAGCAGTACTTC	CSVEGKGTDYEQYF
few	TRBJ2-1	TRBV23-1	TRBD2	TGCGCCAGCAGTCATTCTAGCGGATGGAGCTCCTACAATGAGCAGTTCTTC	CASSHSSGWSSYNEQFF
-	TRBJ1-2	TRBV6-5	TRBD1	TGTGCCAGCAGCAGGGACAGAAGCTATGGCTACACCTTC	CASSRDRSYGYTF
-	TRBJ2-1	TRBV5-1	-	TGCGCCAGCAGCTTGGCCCCCGGGACTCCGTACAATGAGCAGTTCTTC	CASSLAPGTPYNEQFF
-	TRBJ2-5	TRBV27	-	TGTGCCACCACCGCGGGGATTGTTGGGCAAGAGACCCAGTACTTC	CATTAGIVGQETQYF
-	TRBJ1-1	TRBV7-2	-	TGTGCCAGCAGCTTATTGGGAATTAGCACTGAAGCTTTCTTT	CASSLLGISTEAFF
-	TRBJ2-5	TRBV7-9	-	TGTGCCAGCAGCTTTGTATCCGGGGCAGAGACCCAGTACTTC	CASSFVSGAETQYF
-	TRBJ2-5	TRBV18	-	TGTGCCAGCTCACCACCGTCCGGGACATTGAAGACCCAGTACTTC	CASSPPSGTLKTQYF
-	TRBJ2-3	TRBV27	-	TGTGCCAGCAGTCGGAGAGTTTTCGGCACAGATACGCAGTATTTT	CASSRRVFGTDTQYF
few	TRBJ2-1	TRBV6-4	-	TGTGCCAGCAGCGCCGTAGTAGCTTCCTACAATGAGCAGTTCTTC	CASSAVVASYNEQFF
-	TRBJ2-2	TRBV5-4	TRBD2	TGTGCCAGCAGCTTGGGGGGGAGGGCGAACACCGGGGAGCTGTTTTTT	CASSLGGRANTGELFF
-	TRBJ2-4	TRBV6-1	-	TGTGCCAGCAGTGTGCAGGCAGGGGGGGACGGGATAACCAAAAACATTCAGTACTTC	CASSVQAGGDGITKNIQYF
many	TRBJ1-3	TRBV28	TRBD1	TGTGCCAGCAGTCCGCTGACAGGGTCCGGAAACACCATATATTTT	CASSPLTGSGNTIYF
-	TRBJ2-7	TRBV29-1	-	TGCAGCGTCGGAACAGGGGAGGGCGAGCAGTACTTC	CSVGTGEGEQYF
once	TRBJ2-2	TRBV28	-	TGTGCCAGCGGTACGGCGGCCGCGAACACCGGGGAGCTGTTTTTT	CASGTAAANTGELFF
once	TRBJ1-1	TRBV29-1	-	TGCAGCGTGTACTTAGGGGGGGAAACTGAAGCTTTCTTT	CSVYLGGETEAFF
-	TRBJ2-1	TRBV18	-	TGTGCCAGCTCACAAAATAGCGGATACTCCTACAATGAGCAGTTCTTC	CASSQNSGYSYNEQFF
-	TRBJ2-5	TRBV4-3	-	TGCGCCAGCAGCCAAGATTTACAGAACCAAGAGACCCAGTACTTC	CASSQDLQNQETQYF
-	TRBJ1-1	TRBV7-3	-	TGTGCCAGCAGCTTAGACAGAGACACTGAAGCTTTCTTT	CASSLDRDTEAFF
few	TRBJ1-4	TRBV5-4	TRBD1	TGTGCCAGCAGCGCTTCAGGGGGAGGTGAAAAACTGTTTTTT	CASSASGGGEKLFF